These T cell receptor beta chains were read from a single sample in a study of blood T cell repertoires in COVID-19. The repertoire was sequenced with immunoSEQ multiplex PCR; TCRdb's copy has only in-frame clones and lacks some. The data contain fewer than 200,000 clones, roughly 89% of them singletons. The source material was peripheral blood. The source of these receptors is a woman aged 55-75 years who had recovered from COVID-19. CDR3s include the opening cysteine and the closing phenylalanine or tryptophan.

J,V,CDR3
TRBJ2-1,TRBV5-1,CASSPARSNRDNEQFF
TRBJ1-4,TRBV5-5,CASSLAGQAIEKLFF
TRBJ1-1,TRBV5-1,CASSSGGSVMNTEAFF
TRBJ1-4,TRBV15,CATSWGDSEKLFF
TRBJ2-3,TRBV5-1,CASSLGLAGSDTQYF
TRBJ1-3,TRBV21-1,CASSTDRISGNTIYF
TRBJ2-5,TRBV24-1,CATSAAGIETQYF
TRBJ2-3,TRBV11-3,CASSPGQGRDTQYF
TRBJ2-5,TRBV4-1,CASSQPRDGDKETQYF
TRBJ1-2,TRBV10-3,CAISLGQLNYGYTF
TRBJ1-4,TRBV7-9,CASSLRRVSTNEKLFF
TRBJ2-5,TRBV9,CASSVRTSGGAQETQYF
TRBJ2-7,TRBV18,CASSPRGGSYEQYF
TRBJ1-3,TRBV7-2,CASSLFEGLGNTIYF
TRBJ1-6,TRBV9,CASSKQDYNSPLHF
TRBJ2-1,TRBV10-3,CAISRDRSFNEQFF
TRBJ1-5,TRBV12-3/TRBV12-4,CASSEQPWPQHF
TRBJ1-5,TRBV27,CASSLGGLGNQPQHF
TRBJ2-1,TRBV2,CASSEQGSYNEQFF
TRBJ1-1,TRBV28,CASRLGQGTEAFF
TRBJ2-6,TRBV11-2,CASSSTSRLSGANVLTF
TRBJ2-3,TRBV2,CASRGLISTDTQYF
TRBJ1-6,TRBV2,CASSKEEGGLPLHF
TRBJ1-6,TRBV7-9,CASSPRQGAPWFYNSPLHF
TRBJ1-3,TRBV24-1,CATSQQGNTIYF
TRBJ2-7,TRBV9,CASSVASSSYEQYF
TRBJ2-2,TRBV11-3,CASSSSGTNGGELFF
TRBJ1-5,TRBV15,CATSSLGGNQPQHF
TRBJ2-7,TRBV27,CASSSGYYEQYF
TRBJ1-5,TRBV7-3,CASSLTVDQPQHF
TRBJ2-2,TRBV7-2,CASSTGIGAHNTGELFF
TRBJ2-3,TRBV4-1,CASSRSGGSTDTQYF
TRBJ2-5,TRBV14,CASSPLQQGLSAAQYF
TRBJ1-3,TRBV3-1/TRBV3-2,CASSQDPTSSGNTIYF
TRBJ1-1,TRBV18,CASSPLAGRGTEAFF
TRBJ1-3,TRBV3-1/TRBV3-2,CASSLTGKAGNTIYF
TRBJ2-5,TRBV6-6,CASTPPRGLVETQYF
TRBJ1-5,TRBV4-3,CASSQLQGRGLSNQPQHF
TRBJ2-2,TRBV10-3,CAISVNGGADTGELFF
TRBJ2-7,TRBV10-1,CASSPTPGQGEEQYF
TRBJ2-5,TRBV27,CASSFTGGGNQETQYF
TRBJ2-1,TRBV6-5,CASRADSYNEQFF
TRBJ2-5,TRBV7-9,CASSLFGGEETQYF
TRBJ1-6,TRBV4-2,CASSQGAGGGSPLHF
TRBJ1-2,TRBV11-2,CASSYDGSYGYTF
TRBJ2-7,TRBV30,CAWRRGGFEQYF
TRBJ2-3,TRBV10-1,CASSPGGSTDTQYF
TRBJ1-1,TRBV6-5,CASSIKRSNTEAFF
TRBJ2-1,TRBV28,CASSRLFEQFF
TRBJ1-3,TRBV10-3,CANGAGEGDTIYF
TRBJ1-2,TRBV4-2,CASSQADRSYTF
TRBJ1-5,TRBV7-6,CASSLNRGVNQPQHF
TRBJ1-1,TRBV19,CASSHLRRGNRDTEAFF
TRBJ2-2,TRBV9,CASSPWTSGGWNTGELFF